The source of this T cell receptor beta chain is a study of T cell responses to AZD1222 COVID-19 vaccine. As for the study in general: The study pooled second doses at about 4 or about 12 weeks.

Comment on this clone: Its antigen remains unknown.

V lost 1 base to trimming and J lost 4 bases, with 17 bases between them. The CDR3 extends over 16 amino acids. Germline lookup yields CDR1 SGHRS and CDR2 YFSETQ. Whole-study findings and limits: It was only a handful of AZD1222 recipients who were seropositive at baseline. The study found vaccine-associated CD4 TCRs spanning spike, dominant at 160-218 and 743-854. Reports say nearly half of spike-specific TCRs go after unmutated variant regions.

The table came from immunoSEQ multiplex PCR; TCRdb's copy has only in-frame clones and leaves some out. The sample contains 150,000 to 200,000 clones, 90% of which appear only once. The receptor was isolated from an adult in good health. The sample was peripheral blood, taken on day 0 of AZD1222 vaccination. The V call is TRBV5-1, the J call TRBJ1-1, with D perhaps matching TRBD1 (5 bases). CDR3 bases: TGCGCCAGCAGCTTGTGGTCGCGGGGGTTGGGCACTGAAGCTTTCTTT. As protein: CASSLWSRGLGTEAFF.